Sequencing of this TCR beta chain was carried out in a study of T cell repertoires in cytomegalovirus infection. Study-level background: Public TCR beta signatures indicated both CMV infection and matching HLA type.

TCRdb used MiXCR to reprocess the reads, holding one entry per CDR3 protein. In the table there are approximately 250,000 distinct CDR3 sequences, approximately 10% of which are singletons. Whole-study findings and limits: Summed frequency of shared TCR beta families picked out CMV carriers who also had the relevant HLA. In two of eight donors, the top clonotype was HLA-C-restricted CMV-specific.

The V end was cut by 0 bases, the J end by 6 bases, with 11 bases between. This CDR3 comprises 14 residues. In the case of this clonotype: Its antigen is as yet unknown.

Sequenced: PBMCs. The chain employs TRBV12-3 or TRBV12-4 and TRBJ1-1; no reliable D call. This receptor was taken from a human donor in good health (CMV status not recorded). Some clones in this sample may be carry-over from other donors' samples. CDR3 in amino acids: CASSLAGRIPEAFF. The DNA of the CDR3 is TGTGCCAGCAGTTTAGCGGGCAGGATTCCTGAAGCTTTCTTT.